These 2 T cell receptor beta chains were sequenced from one sample in a study of identical twins. Using its own MiXCR run on the 5' RACE reads, TCRdb lists one record per CDR3 protein. The repertoire holds some 440,000 distinct CDR3 sequences, with approximately 24% as singletons. These data were also reused for a study on T cells expressing NK-cell markers.

The sample taken for sequencing was CD4+ T cells sorted from blood. These receptors all come from a woman younger than 30 in good health.

V and J are TRBV7-2 and TRBJ2-7, with 8 bases fitting TRBD2. V dropped 5 bases and J dropped 0; count of bases not matched to a gene: 3. This CDR3 is 14 amino acids long. Germline V CDR1 and CDR2: SGHTA, FQGNSA. In DNA, the CDR3 is TGTGCCAGCAGCCTGACTAGCGTCTCCTACGAGCAGTACTTC. This sequence encodes CASSLTSVSYEQYF.

The sample holds a few counts of this clonotype. This chain joins TRBV12-5 and TRBJ2-3; the match to TRBD2 covers 9 bases. The V segment lost 6 bases and the J segment 2 bases; nucleotides outside the gene matches: 6. The length of the CDR3 is 15 residues. The germline CDR1 and CDR2 sequences are LGHNT and FRNRAP. This chain's CDR3 is CASGQRGALTDTQYF. For the CDR3, the DNA is TGTGCTAGTGGACAGCGGGGGGCCCTCACAGATACGCAGTATTTT.